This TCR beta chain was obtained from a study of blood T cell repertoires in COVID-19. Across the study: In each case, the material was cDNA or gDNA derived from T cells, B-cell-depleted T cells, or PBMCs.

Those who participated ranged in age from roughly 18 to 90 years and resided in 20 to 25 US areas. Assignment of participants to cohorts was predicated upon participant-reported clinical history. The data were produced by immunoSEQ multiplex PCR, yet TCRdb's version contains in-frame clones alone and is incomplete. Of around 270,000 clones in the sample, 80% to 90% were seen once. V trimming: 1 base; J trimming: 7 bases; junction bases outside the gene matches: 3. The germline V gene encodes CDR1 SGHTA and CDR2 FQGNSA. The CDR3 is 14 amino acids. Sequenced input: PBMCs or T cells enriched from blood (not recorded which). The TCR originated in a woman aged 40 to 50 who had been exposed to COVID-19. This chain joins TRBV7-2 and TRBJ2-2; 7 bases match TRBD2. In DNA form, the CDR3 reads TGTGCCAGCAGCTTAGAGGCGGGGGTCGGGGAGCTGTTTTTT. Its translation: CASSLEAGVGELFF.